This T cell receptor (beta chain) stems from a study of blood T cells in healthy people across ages. Study context: Capture by template switching was about one barcoded beta molecule per two T cells. Findings and caveats of the study: Per-million-T-cell TCR beta diversity fell roughly linearly with age.

A J-beta primer mix and a sample-barcoded 5' primer were used in a second PCR of about 6 to 12 cycles. A template-switch adaptor with 12 random nucleotides tagged each cDNA molecule. TCRdb recomputed calls from the 5' RACE reads with MiXCR, one row per CDR3 protein. The repertoire holds around 650,000 distinct CDR3 sequences, about 32% seen once, with approximately 15% in the top ten. This clonotype was counted between two and nine times. Its specificity is unknown. Total RNA amounts of at least 5.5 micrograms were extracted per sample. This TCR derives from a woman at least 80 years old in good health. What was sequenced was blood.

CDR3 in amino acids: CASSGRQGNSPLHF. Written as DNA, the CDR3 is TGTGCCAGCAGTGGGAGACAGGGTAATTCACCCCTCCACTTT. This chain links TRBV6-1 with TRBJ1-6; 7 bases are a match to TRBD1. V shed 4 bases, J shed 6 bases, and the junction held 3 bases outside the gene matches. The CDR3 loop spans 14 amino acids. CDR1 and CDR2 (germline): MNHNS, SASEGT.